This T cell receptor (beta chain) is from a study of T cells after yellow fever vaccination. Findings of the study overall: Detected again after the booster were most primary-vaccination clones, at approximately 96% CD4 and 88% CD8.

Germline V gene data show CDR1 as SEHNR and CDR2 as FQNEAQ (reference sequence). This CDR3 contains 15 residues. V was pared by 7 bases and J by 4 bases, with 18 bases between. This clonotype was detected ten times or more. Its antigen is not known. UMIs and a universal primer site were added when TCR cDNA was made by 5'RACE template switching. TCRdb redid the calling of the 5' RACE reads with MiXCR, one entry per CDR3 protein. In the table there are fewer than 350,000 distinct CDR3 sequences, roughly 8.7% of which are singletons. This TCR was sampled from a man younger than 35 who received the YFV17D yellow fever vaccine. This chain joins TRBV7-9 and TRBJ2-3, with D possibly TRBD2 on 6 matching bases. Sample: PBMCs, taken on the day of the first yellow fever vaccination. In DNA, the CDR3 is TGTGCCAGCACCAAGACTAGTAATTCCGCAGATACGCAGTATTTT. Its translation: CASTKTSNSADTQYF.